The clone carrying this T cell receptor (beta chain) has ten or more counts. What it binds is unknown. The sample is drawn from a study of regulatory T cells in long-lasting Graves disease. V lost 4 bases and J lost 10; bases outside the gene matches: 3. The CDR3 is 12 residues long. The time point is: newly diagnosed GD, antithyroid drugs for less than 3 months. RNA from PBMCs was the source of the TCR library. General study findings and limits: Thyroid tissue was not sampled; only peripheral blood was.

Library construction for TCR beta used iRepertoire HTBI primers and Arm-PCR of CDR3 regions. One entry per CDR3 protein, called by TCRdb with MiXCR from the multiplex PCR reads. This table has some 450,000 distinct CDR3 sequences, roughly 15% appearing once. The data were also submitted as part of a second study, on T cells in Graves' hyperthyroidism and ophthalmopathy. That source notes: HTBI primers were used for first-round RT-PCR of the TCR CDR3.

This specimen was peripheral blood mononuclear cells (PBMCs), taken at new diagnosis, from a patient treated with antithyroid drugs. This clonotype was obtained from a woman aged 25 to 39 with Graves disease. The chain carries TRBV12-3 or TRBV12-4 and TRBJ2-2; 7 nucleotides match TRBD1. For the CDR3, the DNA is TGTGCCAGCAGTTCCGGACAGGAGGAGCTGTTTTTT. It is translated as CASSSGQEELFF.